This T cell receptor (beta chain) emerged from a study of T-cell reconstitution after alpha-beta-depleted transplantation in children. Germline loops: CDR1 LNHNV, CDR2 YYDKDF (reference sequence). This CDR3 has 11 residues. With 0 bases removed from V and 13 bases from J, the gap between germline ends came to 6 bases. This clonotype was recorded at least ten times. The TCRbeta library was prepared with unique molecular identifiers. TCRdb ran MiXCR on the PCR reads and lists one entry per CDR3 protein. The sample has some 530,000 distinct CDR3 sequences; roughly an eighth are singletons. Sequencing used PBMCs from the stem cell graft donor, obtained from the stem cell graft. J is TRBJ1-4 and V is TRBV15; D gene uncertain. The origin of this receptor is a human donor who donated a stem cell graft to a child with combined immunodeficiency. CDR3 sequence reads: CATSRDPGLFF. DNA of the CDR3: TGTGCCACCAGCAGAGATCCAGGACTGTTTTTT.